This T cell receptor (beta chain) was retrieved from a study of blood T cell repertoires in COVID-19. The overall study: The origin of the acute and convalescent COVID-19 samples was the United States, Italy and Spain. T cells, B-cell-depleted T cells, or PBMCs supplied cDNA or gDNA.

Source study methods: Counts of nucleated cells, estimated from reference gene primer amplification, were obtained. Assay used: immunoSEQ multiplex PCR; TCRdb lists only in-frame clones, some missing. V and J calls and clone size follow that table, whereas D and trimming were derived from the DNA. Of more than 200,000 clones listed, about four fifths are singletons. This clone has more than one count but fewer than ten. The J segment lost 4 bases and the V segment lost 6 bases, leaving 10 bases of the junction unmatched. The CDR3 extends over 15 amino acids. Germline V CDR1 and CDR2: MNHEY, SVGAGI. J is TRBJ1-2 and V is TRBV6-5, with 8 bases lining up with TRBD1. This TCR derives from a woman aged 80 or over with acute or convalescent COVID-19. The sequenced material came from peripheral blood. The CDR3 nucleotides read TGTGCCAGCAGGTATCAGGGGGCAGAGACCTATGGCTACACCTTC. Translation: CASRYQGAETYGYTF.